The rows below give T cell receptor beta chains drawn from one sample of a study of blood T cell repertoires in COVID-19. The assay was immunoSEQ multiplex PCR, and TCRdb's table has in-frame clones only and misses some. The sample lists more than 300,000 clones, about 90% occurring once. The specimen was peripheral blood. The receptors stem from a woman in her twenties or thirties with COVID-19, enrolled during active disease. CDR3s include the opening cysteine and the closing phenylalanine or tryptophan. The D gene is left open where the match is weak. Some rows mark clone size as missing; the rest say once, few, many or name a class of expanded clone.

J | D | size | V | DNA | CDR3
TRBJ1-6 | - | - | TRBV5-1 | TGCGCCAGCAGCTTGGGGGACTCTATGAATTCACCCCTCCACTTT | CASSLGDSMNSPLHF
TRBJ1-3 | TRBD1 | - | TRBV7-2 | TGTGCCAGCAGCTTGACAGGGTCGGGCAGGGACACCATATATTTT | CASSLTGSGRDTIYF
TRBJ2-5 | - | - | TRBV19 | TGTGCCAGTACCACGACAGGATACCAAGAGACCCAGTACTTC | CASTTTGYQETQYF
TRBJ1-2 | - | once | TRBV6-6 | TGTGCCAGCAGTCAACAGGCCCGGGTTGATGGCTACACCTTC | CASSQQARVDGYTF
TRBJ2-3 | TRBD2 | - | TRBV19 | TGTGCCAGTAGTATCGTCCCGAGGTCTAGCGGGAGAGTTACGCAGTATTTT | CASSIVPRSSGRVTQYF
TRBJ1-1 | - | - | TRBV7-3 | TGTGCCAGCAGCTTAAGACAGAACACTGAAGCTTTCTTT | CASSLRQNTEAFF
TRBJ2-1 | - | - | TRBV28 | TGTGCCAGCAGTTTGACAGGGACTTACAATGAGCAGTTCTTC | CASSLTGTYNEQFF
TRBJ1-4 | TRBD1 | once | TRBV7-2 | TGTGCCAGCAGCTTAGGGACAGGGTCGGAAAAACTGTTTTTT | CASSLGTGSEKLFF
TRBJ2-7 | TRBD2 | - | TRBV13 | TGTGCCAGCAGCTACCAGCGACTAGCGCAGTACGAGCAGTACTTC | CASSYQRLAQYEQYF
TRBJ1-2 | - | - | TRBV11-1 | TGTGCCAGCAGCCCGGGGGTCCTGCGGGATGGCTACACCTTC | CASSPGVLRDGYTF
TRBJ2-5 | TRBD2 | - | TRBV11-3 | TGTGCCAGCAGCCGTGGGGGGGAGGCAAAGACCCAGTACTTC | CASSRGGEAKTQYF
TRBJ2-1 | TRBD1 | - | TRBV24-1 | TGTGCCACCAGTGTGGGACAGGGTAACAATGAGCAGTTCTTC | CATSVGQGNNEQFF
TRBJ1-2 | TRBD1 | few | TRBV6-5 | TGTGCCAGCAGCCTGGGACAGGGAGGAGGCTACACCTTC | CASSLGQGGGYTF
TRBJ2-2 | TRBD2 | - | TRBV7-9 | TGTGCCAGCAGCCCTCGACTAGCGGAGAACACCGGGGAGCTGTTTTTT | CASSPRLAENTGELFF
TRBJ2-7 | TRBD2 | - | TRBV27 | TGTGCCAGCAGTCGGGGGGGCCCTTACGAGCAGTACTTC | CASSRGGPYEQYF
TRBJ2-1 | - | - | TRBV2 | TGTGCCAGCAGCGTAAGCGGCAATGAGCAGTTCTTC | CASSVSGNEQFF